A selection of T cell receptor beta chains follows, all from one sample in a study of T cells in Graves' hyperthyroidism and ophthalmopathy. Each CDR3 protein gets one entry after TCRdb re-called the multiplex PCR reads with MiXCR. The sample yields approximately 520,000 distinct CDR3 sequences, roughly a quarter seen once. The material sequenced was blood. The receptors derive from a woman in her twenties or thirties with Graves' ophthalmopathy. The CDR3 runs from the conserved cysteine through the conserved F or W. The order of the fields is D gene, clone size, V gene, J gene, CDR3 protein, CDR3 DNA. D genes are given only for firm matches. Not all rows give a size; the values are once, few, many and, for expanded clones, a class.

TRBD1	many	TRBV10-3	TRBJ2-5	CAISGIPGQLGETQYF	TGTGCCATCAGTGGAATCCCGGGACAGTTAGGAGAGACCCAGTACTTC
-	many	TRBV20-1	TRBJ1-2	CSVGGTTNYGYTF	TGCAGTGTAGGGGGGACTACTAACTATGGCTACACCTTC
-	-	TRBV7-9	TRBJ2-7	CASSFRDTLYEQYF	TGTGCCAGCAGCTTCCGGGACACCTTATACGAGCAGTACTTC
TRBD1	few	TRBV15	TRBJ1-2	CATSRFDRGSAYGYTF	TGTGCCACCAGCAGATTTGACAGGGGTTCCGCCTATGGCTACACCTTC
TRBD2	few	TRBV5-1	TRBJ2-5	CASARTSGGAFQETQYF	TGCGCCAGCGCCAGGACTAGCGGGGGGGCTTTCCAAGAGACCCAGTACTTC
-	-	TRBV19	TRBJ1-1	CASSGLGGLWAEAFF	TGTGCCAGTAGTGGGCTGGGGGGGCTATGGGCTGAAGCTTTCTTT
-	many	TRBV2	TRBJ1-1	CASRPINTEAFF	TGTGCCAGCAGGCCTATCAACACTGAAGCTTTCTTT
-	many	TRBV20-1	TRBJ1-5	CSASNKQPQHF	TGCAGTGCTAGTAACAAACAGCCCCAGCATTTT
TRBD1	once	TRBV30	TRBJ1-1	CAWREWTGTRAFF	TGTGCCTGGAGAGAATGGACAGGGACTCGGGCTTTCTTT
-	once	TRBV25-1	TRBJ2-7	CASGGGGTYEQCF	TGTGCCAGCGGGGGTGGGGGAACCTACGAGCAGTGCTTC
TRBD1	few	TRBV27	TRBJ1-1	CASSSDNRGPNTEAFF	TGTGCCAGCAGTTCCGATAACAGGGGGCCGAACACTGAAGCTTTCTTT
-	many	TRBV19	TRBJ1-5	CASSIWDQPQHF	TGTGCCAGTAGTATCTGGGATCAGCCCCAGCATTTT
-	many	TRBV10-3	TRBJ1-2	CAISESGEVQYGYTF	TGTGCCATCAGTGAGTCTGGAGAGGTTCAGTATGGCTACACCTTC
-	many	TRBV5-6	TRBJ1-2	CASSFGLSADGYTF	TGTGCCAGCAGCTTCGGGTTGTCAGCTGATGGCTACACCTTC
TRBD2	many	TRBV7-9	TRBJ2-5	CASSQFRAGGIKETQYF	TGTGCCAGCAGTCAATTTAGAGCGGGGGGGATAAAAGAGACCCAGTACTTC
TRBD1	many	TRBV4-2	TRBJ2-7	CASSQPTWGQDYEQYF	TGTGCCAGCAGCCAGCCCACATGGGGACAGGACTACGAGCAGTACTTC
-	few	TRBV6-1	TRBJ2-7	CASIGWVQGRLEQYF	TGTGCCAGCATCGGGTGGGTACAGGGACGGCTCGAGCAGTACTTC
-	once	TRBV10-3	TRBJ2-5	CAISDIRSETQYF	TGTGCCATCAGTGATATCAGGTCAGAGACCCAGTACTTC
-	-	TRBV20-1	TRBJ2-5	CSAGGGESLETQYF	TGCAGTGCGGGTGGAGGTGAGAGTTTGGAGACCCAGTACTTC
-	few	TRBV18	TRBJ1-1	CASSPGVLRTEAFF	TGTGCCAGCTCACCAGGGGTGCTGAGGACTGAAGCTTTCTTT
-	many	TRBV2	TRBJ2-2	CASRTDNTGELFF	TGTGCCAGCAGGACCGACAACACCGGGGAGCTGTTTTTT
TRBD1	few	TRBV6-2/TRBV6-3	TRBJ2-7	CASSNSPGQGAYEQYF	TGTGCCAGCAGTAATTCCCCGGGACAGGGAGCCTACGAGCAGTACTTC
TRBD2	many	TRBV11-2	TRBJ2-7	CASSLERERFDEQYF	TGTGCCAGCAGCTTAGAGCGGGAGCGGTTCGACGAGCAGTACTTC
-	-	TRBV16	TRBJ1-2	CASSQSVIGENYDCTF	TGTGCCAGCAGCCAATCGGTCATTGGGGAAAACTATGACTGCACCTTC